Presented here are 15 T cell receptor beta chains from one specimen sequenced in a study of identifying expanded T cells in peripheral blood (dated by TCRdb to between 2018 and 2021). Library construction relied on the immunoSEQ multiplex PCR assay. Drawn from immuneACCESS, this table holds only the in-frame rearrangements with V and J called that TCRdb kept. Clones are partly lost; checked studies trace under half to an unresolved V gene and leave the rest unexplained. Counted in this sample were more than 95,000 clones; 84% of them appeared once. The top ten hold 2.5% to 3.5% of the sample. Sample: blood. These receptors came from a person aged 18 to 70 in good health.

The sample holds a few counts of this clone. The conserved phenylalanine or tryptophan is not found at the CDR3 terminus, so this likely reflects a read error. No DNA is shown, since the ends of the CDR3 on it are uncertain; the CDR3 is the one TCRdb lists. The chain links TRBV29-1 to TRBJ1-1; the DNA was not used to check the table's D call, TRBD1. The CDR3 contains 8 residues when both ends are counted. The germline gives CDR1 SQVTM, CDR2 ANQGSEA. CDR3 residues: CSVADRMS.

Regarding this clone: It is unclear where the CDR3 begins or ends on the DNA, so no DNA is shown, and the CDR3 is as TCRdb lists it. The chain is built from TRBV7-2 and TRBJ2-7. Germline V gene sequence: CDR1 SGHTA, CDR2 FQGNSA. A total of 15 residues make up the CDR3, ends included. The CDR3 loop is CASSLYTSGRSEQYF.

The gene calls are TRBV4-1 and TRBJ1-1; 8 bases fit TRBD1. The CDR3 covers 13 residues. Germline CDR1 and CDR2: MGHRA and YSYEKL. Trimming cost V 0 bases and J 9 bases; bases outside gene matches: 3. The CDR3 sequence is CASSQDRDRKAFF. As DNA, the CDR3 is TGCGCCAGCAGCCAAGACCGGGACAGGAAAGCTTTCTTT.

This clone was detected once. This sequence joins TRBV11-2 and TRBJ1-3; D call uncertain. The CDR3 consists of 11 residues. The germline V gene has CDR1 SGHAT and CDR2 FQNNGV. Trimming left V 7 bases short and J 7 bases short, with 8 bases between. In DNA, the CDR3 is TGTGCCAGCACCAGGTGGAACACCATATATTTT. Translating it yields CASTRWNTIYF.

The rearrangement joins TRBV6-5 to TRBJ2-7; D unclear. V gave up 0 bases and J gave up 3 bases, with 9 bases separating them. The CDR3 spans 14 residues. CDR1 is MNHEY and CDR2 is SVGAGI in the germline V gene. This CDR3 reads CASSYSGRLYEQYF. CDR3 coding DNA: TGTGCCAGCAGTTACTCTGGCAGGCTCTACGAGCAGTACTTC.

This clone has more than one count but fewer than ten. J is TRBJ1-5 and V is TRBV5-8; unclear D gene. CDR3 size: 14 residues. The germline V gene encodes CDR1 SGHTS and CDR2 YDEGEE. V lost 4 bases, J lost 7 bases, and 15 bases lay in between. CDR3 coding DNA: TGTGCCAGCAGCGGGGTCGGGATGCGGCAGCCCCAGCATTTT. Translated: CASSGVGMRQPQHF.

This rearrangement joins TRBV30 to TRBJ2-6; TRBD1 aligns across 10 bases. CDR3 length: 21 amino acids. With 3 bases clipped from V and 0 bases from J, the junction kept 17 bases outside the gene matches. CDR1 GTSNPN and CDR2 SVGIG come from the germline V gene (reference sequence). CDR3 sequence reads: CAWSTISGTGVIVSGANVLTF. The DNA for the CDR3 is TGTGCCTGGAGCACAATTAGCGGGACAGGGGTTATCGTCTCTGGGGCCAACGTCCTGACTTTC.

The chain links TRBV11-3 to TRBJ1-6; no reliable D call. The ends were cut back, 5 bases at V and 10 bases at J, with 9 bases in the middle. This CDR3 has 12 residues. The germline V gene encodes CDR1 SGHNT and CDR2 YENEEA. CDR3 loop: CASSLVGSPLHF. In DNA form, the CDR3 reads TGTGCCAGCAGCCTGGTTGGGTCACCCCTCCACTTT.

In its sample, this clone was seen a few times. J is TRBJ1-2 and V is TRBV2, with D possibly matching TRBD1 (5 bases). The CDR3 consists of 13 residues. Trimming left V 6 bases short and J 7 bases short, with 15 bases between. Germline lookup yields CDR1 SNHLY and CDR2 FYNNEI. The CDR3 nucleotides are TGTGCCAGCAGCGATGTGGGTGGGGCTGGCTACACCTTC. It specifies CASSDVGGAGYTF.

The chain employs TRBV6-1 and TRBJ2-1; 8 positions match TRBD2. CDR3 length equals 19 residues. Germline V lookup: CDR1 MNHNS, CDR2 SASEGT. V shed 2 bases, J shed 5 bases, and the junction held 17 bases outside the gene matches. This CDR3 is CASSELRKRGSHIDNEQFF. The CDR3 nucleotides are TGTGCCAGCAGTGAATTGAGGAAGCGGGGGTCCCATATTGACAATGAGCAGTTCTTC.

With respect to this clone: No conserved phenylalanine or tryptophan is present at the end of the CDR3, so a read error is the likely explanation. The DNA is omitted, as the CDR3 cannot be located on it reliably, and the CDR3 follows TCRdb's listing. The chain carries TRBV2 and TRBJ1-2. CDR1 and CDR2 (germline): SNHLY, FYNNEI. With termini counted, the CDR3 has 11 amino acids. CDR3 protein: CASSDSQRKAL.

The V gene is TRBV19, the J gene TRBJ2-1, with 8 positions matching TRBD1. Germline trimming cut 5 bases from V and 1 base from J; bases unmatched to any gene: 7. The CDR3 is 16 residues long. Germline V gene lookup returns CDR1 LNHDA and CDR2 SQIVND (reference sequence). The CDR3 nucleotides read TGTGCCAGTAGTGGCAGACAGGGGAAATCCTACAATGAGCAGTTCTTC. Translation: CASSGRQGKSYNEQFF.

V is TRBV6-1 and J is TRBJ1-4; 8 nucleotides align to TRBD1. The germline gives CDR1 MNHNS, CDR2 SASEGT. The CDR3 has 15 residues. V dropped 1 base and J dropped 6; count of bases not matched to a gene: 4. In DNA, the CDR3 is TGTGCCAGCAGTGAAGATGACAGGGGTTATGAAAAACTGTTTTTT. Protein sequence: CASSEDDRGYEKLFF.

The V and J genes are TRBV6-1 and TRBJ2-3, with 9 bases identical to TRBD1. CDR1 and CDR2 (germline): MNHNS, SASEGT. This CDR3 has 15 residues. Unmatched junction bases numbered 4, after V lost 3 bases and J lost 3 bases. The CDR3 here is CASSEVGQGTDTQYF. In DNA form, the CDR3 reads TGTGCCAGCAGTGAGGTGGGACAGGGAACAGATACGCAGTATTTT.

The chain employs TRBV7-9 and TRBJ2-5; D ambiguous. The length of the CDR3 is 14 residues. From germline, CDR1 is SEHNR and CDR2 FQNEAQ (reference sequence). Trimming cost V 1 base and J 4 bases, with 10 bases left between them. The CDR3 sequence is CASSLGIGSETQYF. DNA of the CDR3: TGTGCCAGCAGCTTAGGGATTGGGTCAGAGACCCAGTACTTC. Using reference TRBV7-9 and TRBJ2-5 for the parts outside the CDR3, the full variable domain is DTGVSQNPRHKITKRGQNVTFRCDPISEHNRLYWYRQTLGQGPEFLTYFQNEAQLEKSRLLSDRFSAERPKGSFSTLEIQRTEQGDSAMYLCASSLGIGSETQYFGPGTRLLVL.